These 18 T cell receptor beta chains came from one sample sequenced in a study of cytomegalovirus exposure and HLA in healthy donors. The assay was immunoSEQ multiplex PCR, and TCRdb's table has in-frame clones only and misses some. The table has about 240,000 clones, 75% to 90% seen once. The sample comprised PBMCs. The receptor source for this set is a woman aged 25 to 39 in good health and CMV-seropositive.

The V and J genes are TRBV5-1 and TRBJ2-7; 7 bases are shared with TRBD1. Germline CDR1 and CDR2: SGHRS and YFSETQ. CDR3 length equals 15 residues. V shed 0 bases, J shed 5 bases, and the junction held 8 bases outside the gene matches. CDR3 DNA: TGCGCCAGCAGCTTGGAGCCAGGGGGTAGAAACGAGCAGTACTTC. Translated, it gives CASSLEPGGRNEQYF.

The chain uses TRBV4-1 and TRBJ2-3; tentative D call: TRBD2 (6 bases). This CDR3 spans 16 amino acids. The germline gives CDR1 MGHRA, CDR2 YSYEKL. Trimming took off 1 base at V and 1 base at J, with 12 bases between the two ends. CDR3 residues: CASSQVGTEGTDTQYF. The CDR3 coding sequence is TGCGCCAGCAGCCAAGTGGGGACTGAAGGCACAGATACGCAGTATTTT.

CDR3 loop: CASSATGGAGSGEKLFF. In nucleotides, the CDR3 is TGCGCCAGCAGTGCAACAGGGGGCGCTGGATCGGGGGAAAAACTGTTTTTT. The chain carries TRBV5-1 and TRBJ1-4, with TRBD1 identical over 9 bases. The CDR3 consists of 17 residues. Germline V gene sequence: CDR1 SGHRS, CDR2 YFSETQ. V shed 5 bases and J 8 bases; nucleotides not matched to a gene: 16.

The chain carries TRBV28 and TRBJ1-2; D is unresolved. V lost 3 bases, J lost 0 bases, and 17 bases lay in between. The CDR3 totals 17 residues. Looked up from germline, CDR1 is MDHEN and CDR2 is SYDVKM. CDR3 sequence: CASSLFGFRVPNYGYTF. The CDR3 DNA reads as TGTGCCAGCAGTTTGTTCGGGTTCCGAGTACCTAACTATGGCTACACCTTC.

The CDR3 loop is CASSTRQGGEKLFF. CDR3 DNA: TGTGCCAGCAGTACCCGACAGGGAGGTGAAAAACTGTTTTTT. The V and J genes are TRBV28 and TRBJ1-4, with 7 positions matching TRBD1. CDR3 size: 14 residues. Germline assignment: CDR1 MDHEN and CDR2 SYDVKM. V dropped 5 bases and J dropped 7; count of bases not matched to a gene: 7.

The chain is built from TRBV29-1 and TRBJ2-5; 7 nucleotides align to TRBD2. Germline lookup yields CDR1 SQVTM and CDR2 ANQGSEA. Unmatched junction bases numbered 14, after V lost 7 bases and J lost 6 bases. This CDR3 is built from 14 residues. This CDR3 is CSARLAGVSQTQYF. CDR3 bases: TGCAGCGCCCGTCTTGCGGGAGTCAGTCAGACCCAGTACTTC.

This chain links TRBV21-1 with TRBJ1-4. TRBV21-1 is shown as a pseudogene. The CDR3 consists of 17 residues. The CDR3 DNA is TGTGCCAGCAGCAAAGCCGGCGGGGGCGATACTAATGAAAAACTGTTTTTT. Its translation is CASSKAGGGDTNEKLFF.

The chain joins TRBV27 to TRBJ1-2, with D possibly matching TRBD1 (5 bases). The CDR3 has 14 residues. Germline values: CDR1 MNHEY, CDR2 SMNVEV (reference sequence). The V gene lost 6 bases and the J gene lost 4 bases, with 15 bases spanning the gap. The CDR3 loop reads CASRSIDSPYGYTF. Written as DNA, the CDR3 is TGTGCCAGCAGATCGATCGACAGCCCCTATGGCTACACCTTC.

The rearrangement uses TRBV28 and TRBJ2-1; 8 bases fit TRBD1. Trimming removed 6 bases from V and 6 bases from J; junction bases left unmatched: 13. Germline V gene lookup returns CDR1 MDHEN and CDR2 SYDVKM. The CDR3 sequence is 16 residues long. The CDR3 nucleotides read TGTGCCAGCAGGAGACCAGGGGGCGGGAATGCCAATGAGCAGTTCTTC. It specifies CASRRPGGGNANEQFF. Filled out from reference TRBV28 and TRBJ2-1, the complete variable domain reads DVKVTQSSRYLVKRTGEKVFLECVQDMDHENMFWYRQDPGLGLRLIYFSYDVKMKEKGDIPEGYSVSREKKERFSLILESASTNQTSMYLCASRRPGGGNANEQFFGPGTRLTVL.

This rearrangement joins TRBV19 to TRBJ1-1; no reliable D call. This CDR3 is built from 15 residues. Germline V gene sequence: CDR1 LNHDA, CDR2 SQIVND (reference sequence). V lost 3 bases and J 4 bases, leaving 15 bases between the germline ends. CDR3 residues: CASSIERGLGTEAFF. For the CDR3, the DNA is TGTGCCAGTAGTATCGAGCGGGGATTGGGCACTGAAGCTTTCTTT.

In DNA, the CDR3 is TGTGCCAGCAGCCCGAGACAGATTCTTGACTATGGCTACACCTTC. This translates into CASSPRQILDYGYTF. This chain connects TRBV5-6 to TRBJ1-2, with D possibly being TRBD1 (5 bases). This CDR3 comprises 15 residues. Trimming removed 4 bases from V and 3 bases from J, with 16 bases in between. Germline V gene data show CDR1 as SGHDT and CDR2 as YYEEEE.

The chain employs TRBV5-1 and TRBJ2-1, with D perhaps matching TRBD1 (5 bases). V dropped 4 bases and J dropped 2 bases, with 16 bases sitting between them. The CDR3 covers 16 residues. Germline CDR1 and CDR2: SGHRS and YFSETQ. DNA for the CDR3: TGCGCCAGCAGCCCCGTGGGGCAGGGTACCTACAATGAGCAGTTCTTC. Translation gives CASSPVGQGTYNEQFF.

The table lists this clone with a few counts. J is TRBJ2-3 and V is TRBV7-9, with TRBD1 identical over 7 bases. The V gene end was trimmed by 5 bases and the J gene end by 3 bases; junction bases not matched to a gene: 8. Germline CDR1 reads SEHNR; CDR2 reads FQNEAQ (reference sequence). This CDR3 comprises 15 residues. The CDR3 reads CASSRDRASTDTQYF. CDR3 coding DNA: TGTGCCAGCAGCCGAGACAGGGCAAGTACAGATACGCAGTATTTT. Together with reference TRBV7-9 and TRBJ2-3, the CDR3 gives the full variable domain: DTGVSQNPRHKITKRGQNVTFRCDPISEHNRLYWYRQTLGQGPEFLTYFQNEAQLEKSRLLSDRFSAERPKGSFSTLEIQRTEQGDSAMYLCASSRDRASTDTQYFGPGTRLTVL.

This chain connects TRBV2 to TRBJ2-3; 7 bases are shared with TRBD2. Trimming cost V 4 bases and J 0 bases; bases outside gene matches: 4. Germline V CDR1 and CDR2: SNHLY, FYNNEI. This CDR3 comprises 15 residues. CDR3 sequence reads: CASSAERGSTDTQYF. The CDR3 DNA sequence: TGTGCCAGCAGTGCGGAGCGGGGCAGCACAGATACGCAGTATTTT.

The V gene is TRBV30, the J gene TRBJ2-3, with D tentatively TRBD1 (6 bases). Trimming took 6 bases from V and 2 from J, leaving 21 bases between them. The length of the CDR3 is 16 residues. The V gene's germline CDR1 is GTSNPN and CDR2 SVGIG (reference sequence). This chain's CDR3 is CACAAGVLSDTDTQYF. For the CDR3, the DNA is TGTGCCTGTGCTGCAGGGGTCCTCTCTGACACAGATACGCAGTATTTT.

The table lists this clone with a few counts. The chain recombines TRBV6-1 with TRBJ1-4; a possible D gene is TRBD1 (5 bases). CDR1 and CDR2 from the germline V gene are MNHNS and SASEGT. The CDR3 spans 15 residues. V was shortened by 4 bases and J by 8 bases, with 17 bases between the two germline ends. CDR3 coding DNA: TGTGCCAGCAGTGTGAGGGGACTTCGGGAGGAAAAACTGTTTTTT. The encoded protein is CASSVRGLREEKLFF.

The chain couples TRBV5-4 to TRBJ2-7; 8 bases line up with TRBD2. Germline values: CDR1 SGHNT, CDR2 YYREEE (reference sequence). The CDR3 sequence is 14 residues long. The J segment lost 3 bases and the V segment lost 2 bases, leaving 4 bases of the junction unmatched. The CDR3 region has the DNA TGTGCCAGCAGCTTCAGCGGGAGTATCTACGAGCAGTACTTC. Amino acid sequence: CASSFSGSIYEQYF. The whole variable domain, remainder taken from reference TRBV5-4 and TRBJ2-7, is ETGVTQSPTHLIKTRGQQVTLRCSSQSGHNTVSWYQQALGQGPQFIFQYYREEENGRGNFPPRFSGLQFPNYSSELNVNALELDDSALYLCASSFSGSIYEQYFGPGTRLTVT.

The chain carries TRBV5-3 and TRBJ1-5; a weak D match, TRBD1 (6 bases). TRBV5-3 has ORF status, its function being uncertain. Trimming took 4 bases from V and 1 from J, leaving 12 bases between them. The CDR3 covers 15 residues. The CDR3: CARSNIQGSNQPQHF. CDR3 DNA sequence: TGTGCCAGAAGCAATATTCAGGGGAGCAATCAGCCCCAGCATTTT.